This is a list of T cell receptor beta chains from one sample in a study of T cells in Graves' hyperthyroidism and ophthalmopathy. TCRdb reprocessed the multiplex PCR reads with MiXCR, giving one entry per CDR3 protein. Of 400,000 to 500,000 distinct CDR3 sequences in the sample, roughly 15% were seen once. The sample comprised blood. Receptors originate from a man aged 18-30 years with Graves' ophthalmopathy. Both conserved end residues are part of each CDR3. Each record gives: J gene, D gene, clone size, V gene, CDR3 DNA, CDR3 protein. The D gene is left open where the match is weak. Rows may omit the clone size; those that give it use once, few, many or a size class.

TRBJ2-1,NA,many,TRBV6-1,TGTGCCAGCGACCTCCATGGGGTTTCATACAATGAGCAGTTCTTC,CASDLHGVSYNEQFF
TRBJ1-2,TRBD1,few,TRBV20-1,TGCAGTGCCAACCGGGGACAGGGGGCGGGCTACACCTTC,CSANRGQGAGYTF
TRBJ2-3,TRBD2,NA,TRBV5-1,TGCGCCAGCGGAGCGGGGGGGGTCACAGATACGCAGTATTTT,CASGAGGVTDTQYF
TRBJ2-6,NA,NA,TRBV6-2/TRBV6-3,TGTGCCAGCAGTAGACGGGGGTGGACCTCTGGGGCCAACGTCCTGACTTTC,CASSRRGWTSGANVLTF
TRBJ1-4,TRBD1,few,TRBV10-3,TGTGCCATCAGTGTTTTAGGGGGCGAAAAACTGTTTTTT,CAISVLGGEKLFF
TRBJ2-1,TRBD1,many,TRBV30,TGTGCCTGGAGTGTAGGGACAGGGGAATTTGAGCAGTTCTTC,CAWSVGTGEFEQFF
TRBJ2-1,TRBD2,NA,TRBV2,TGTGCCAGCAGTGAGGGTAGCGGGAGAAGCTATGAGCAGTTCTTC,CASSEGSGRSYEQFF
TRBJ2-1,NA,many,TRBV24-1,TGTGCCACCAGTGATGCAGGGGCCAGCTCCTACAATGAGCAGTTCTTC,CATSDAGASSYNEQFF
TRBJ2-3,NA,few,TRBV6-1,TGTGCCAGCCGCAGCCAACTAGCACAGAGCACAGATACGCAGTATTTT,CASRSQLAQSTDTQYF
TRBJ2-7,NA,NA,TRBV7-3,TGTGCCAGCAGCTTAAAGGGTTCCCACGAGCAGTACTTC,CASSLKGSHEQYF
TRBJ2-5,TRBD2,few,TRBV6-5,TGTGCCAGCAGCTCCGACTGGACGGGAGGACTCTACTTC,CASSSDWTGGLYF
TRBJ2-2,NA,NA,TRBV18,TGTGCCAGTACACAGGGTTCTGACGCCGGGGAGCTGTTTTTT,CASTQGSDAGELFF
TRBJ2-7,TRBD1,many,TRBV7-2,TGTGCCAGCAGCCCGATCCGGTTACGACAGGGGGTAGTCGAGCAGTACTTC,CASSPIRLRQGVVEQYF
TRBJ2-7,TRBD2,NA,TRBV9,TGTGCCAGCAGCCCCAGAGGGGGACTAGCGGGAGTAAGGGAGCAGTACTTC,CASSPRGGLAGVREQYF
TRBJ2-7,TRBD1,NA,TRBV7-8,TGTGCCAGCAGCCCCCGCCCTGACAGGGGGCCTTCCTACGAGCAGTACTTC,CASSPRPDRGPSYEQYF
TRBJ1-6,NA,many,TRBV7-9,TGTGCCAGCAGCTTAAGCTGGACCGAATCACCCCTCCACTTT,CASSLSWTESPLHF
TRBJ2-1,TRBD1,many,TRBV2,TGTGCCAGCAGTCTGGGACAGGCTAACAATGAGCAGTTCTTC,CASSLGQANNEQFF